These T cell receptor beta chains were read from a single sample in a study of blood T cell repertoires in COVID-19. TCRdb's table, derived via immunoSEQ multiplex PCR, lists solely in-frame clones and lacks some. The data show roughly 100,000 clones, 87% seen once. Material: peripheral blood. These receptor sequences come from a woman aged 25 to 39 with acute or convalescent COVID-19. The CDR3 runs from the conserved cysteine through the conserved F or W. The D gene is left open where the match is weak. The listing skips clone size in some rows; elsewhere it reads once, few, many or a size class.

size	V	J	D	DNA	CDR3
NA	TRBV10-1	TRBJ1-1	TRBD1	TGCGCCAGCAGTGAAACAACAGGGGGCGATGCTGAAGCTTTCTTT	CASSETTGGDAEAFF
NA	TRBV5-5	TRBJ2-7	NA	TGTGCCAGCAGCTGGGCTTGGGCTAGCTTGCCCGAGCAGTACTTC	CASSWAWASLPEQYF
NA	TRBV4-2	TRBJ2-1	NA	TGTGCCAGCAGCCAAGAGGGGGGGGCGACGTTCTTC	CASSQEGGATFF
few	TRBV5-1	TRBJ1-1	NA	TGCGCCAGCAGCTTGGATGGGCAGAACACTGAAGCTTTCTTT	CASSLDGQNTEAFF
once	TRBV5-6	TRBJ1-5	NA	TGTGCCAGCGGACAGTCCTATAGCAATCAGCCCCAGCATTTT	CASGQSYSNQPQHF
NA	TRBV4-1	TRBJ1-6	NA	TGCGCCAGCAGCCCAGACAGGTATAATTCACCCCTCCACTTT	CASSPDRYNSPLHF
once	TRBV5-1	TRBJ2-7	TRBD1	TGCGCCAGCAGCTTGGCTCTGACAGGGACCTACGAGCAGTACTTC	CASSLALTGTYEQYF
NA	TRBV11-3	TRBJ1-1	NA	TGTGCCAGCAGCTTAGTTGCCGGAGCGGGCACTGAAGCTTTCTTT	CASSLVAGAGTEAFF
NA	TRBV3-1/TRBV3-2	TRBJ2-7	NA	TGTGCCAGCAGCCAACGGGGGTACGAGCAGTACTTC	CASSQRGYEQYF
NA	TRBV5-6	TRBJ1-4	NA	TGTGCCAGCAGCTTGGCCGGGGTAGAAAAACTGTTTTTT	CASSLAGVEKLFF
NA	TRBV12-5	TRBJ1-6	NA	TGTGCTAGTGGTTGGGGGGGGTCACCCCTCCACTTT	CASGWGGSPLHF
few	TRBV11-2	TRBJ1-4	NA	TGTGCCAGCAGCTTATCGTATTCCGGGATTGAAAAACTGTTTTTT	CASSLSYSGIEKLFF
NA	TRBV18	TRBJ1-1	NA	TGTGCCAGCCATGGCGAGGACACTGAAGCTTTCTTT	CASHGEDTEAFF
NA	TRBV6-6	TRBJ1-1	NA	TGTGCCAGCAGTCCCCGGACAGACGGCACTGAAGCTTTCTTT	CASSPRTDGTEAFF
NA	TRBV21-1	TRBJ1-5	NA	TGTGCCAGCAGCAAAGAAGAAACAGGGACTATACAGCCCCAGCATTTT	CASSKEETGTIQPQHF
NA	TRBV2	TRBJ1-2	NA	TGTGCCAGCACGGTACAGGGCTTAGCAATAAGTGGCTACACCTTC	CASTVQGLAISGYTF
NA	TRBV6-5	TRBJ2-2	TRBD2	TGTGCCAGCATTTACCCGCGGACTAGCGGACCCGGGGAGCTGTTTTTT	CASIYPRTSGPGELFF